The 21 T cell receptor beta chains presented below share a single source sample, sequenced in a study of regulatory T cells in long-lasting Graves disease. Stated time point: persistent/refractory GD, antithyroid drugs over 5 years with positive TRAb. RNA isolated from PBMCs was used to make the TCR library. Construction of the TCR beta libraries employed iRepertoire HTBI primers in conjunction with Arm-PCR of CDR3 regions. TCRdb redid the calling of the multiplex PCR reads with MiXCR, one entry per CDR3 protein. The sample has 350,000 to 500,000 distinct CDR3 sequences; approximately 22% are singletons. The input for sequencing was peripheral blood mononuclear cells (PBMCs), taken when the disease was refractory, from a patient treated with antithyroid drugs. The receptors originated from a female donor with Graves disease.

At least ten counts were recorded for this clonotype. CDR3 in amino acids: CASSDWTSGGYEQYF. The CDR3 coding sequence is TGTGCCAGCAGCGACTGGACTAGCGGAGGCTACGAGCAGTACTTC. The rearrangement joins TRBV7-9 to TRBJ2-7; 10 bases fit TRBD2. The CDR3 has 15 amino acids. V lost 5 bases, J lost 3 bases, and 7 bases stayed unmatched. From germline, CDR1 is SEHNR and CDR2 FQNEAQ (reference sequence).

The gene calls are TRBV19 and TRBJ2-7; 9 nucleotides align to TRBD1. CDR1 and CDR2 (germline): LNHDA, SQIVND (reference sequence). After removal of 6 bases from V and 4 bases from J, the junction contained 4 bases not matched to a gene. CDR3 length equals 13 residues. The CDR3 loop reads CASRKGTGYEQYF. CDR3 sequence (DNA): TGTGCCAGTAGGAAAGGGACAGGGTACGAGCAGTACTTC.

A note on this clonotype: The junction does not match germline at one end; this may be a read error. The CDR3 DNA follows: TGTGCCGGCAGTTCATCTGGGACAGATCCTAATTATGGCTACACCTTC. Protein product: CAGSSSGTDPNYGYTF. The chain carries TRBV12-3 or TRBV12-4 and TRBJ1-2; 7 bases line up with TRBD1. CDR3 length equals 16 residues.

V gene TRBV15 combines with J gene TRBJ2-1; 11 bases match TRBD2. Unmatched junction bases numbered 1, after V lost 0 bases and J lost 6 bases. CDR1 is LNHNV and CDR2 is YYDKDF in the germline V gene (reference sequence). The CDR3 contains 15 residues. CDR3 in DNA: TGTGCCACCAGCAGAGATAGCGGGAGGGGCAATGAGCAGTTCTTC. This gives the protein CATSRDSGRGNEQFF.

In DNA form, the CDR3 reads TGTGCCAGCCGGGGACAGGGGGAGGTCGAGCAGTACTTC. Translation gives CASRGQGEVEQYF. The chain links TRBV13 to TRBJ2-7; 11 positions agree with TRBD1. The CDR3 loop spans 13 amino acids. V shed 8 bases, J shed 6 bases, and the junction held 6 bases outside the gene matches. Germline V gives CDR1 PRHDT, CDR2 FYEKMQ (reference sequence).

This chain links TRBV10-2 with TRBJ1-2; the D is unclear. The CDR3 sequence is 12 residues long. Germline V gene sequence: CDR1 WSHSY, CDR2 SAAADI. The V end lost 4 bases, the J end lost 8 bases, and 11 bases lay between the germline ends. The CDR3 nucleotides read TGCGCCAGCAGTGCCATGTCCTTCGGCTACACCTTC. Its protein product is CASSAMSFGYTF.

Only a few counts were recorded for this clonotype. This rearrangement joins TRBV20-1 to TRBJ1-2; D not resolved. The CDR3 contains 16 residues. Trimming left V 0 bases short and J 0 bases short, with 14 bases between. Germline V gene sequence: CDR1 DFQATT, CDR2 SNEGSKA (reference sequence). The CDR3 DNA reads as TGCAGTGCTAGAGAGGCGACGGAGATAGCTAACTATGGCTACACCTTC. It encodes CSAREATEIANYGYTF.

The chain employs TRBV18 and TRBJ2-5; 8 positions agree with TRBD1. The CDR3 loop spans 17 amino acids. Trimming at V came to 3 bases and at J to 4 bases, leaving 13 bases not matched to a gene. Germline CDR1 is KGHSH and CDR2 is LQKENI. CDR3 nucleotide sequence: TGTGCCAGCTCACCCCCGACCGGAGGACAGGGCCCAGAGACCCAGTACTTC. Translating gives CASSPPTGGQGPETQYF.

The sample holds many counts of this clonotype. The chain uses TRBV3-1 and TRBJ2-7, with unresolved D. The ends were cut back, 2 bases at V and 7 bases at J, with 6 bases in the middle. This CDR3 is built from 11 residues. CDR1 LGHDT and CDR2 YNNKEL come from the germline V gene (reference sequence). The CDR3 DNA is TGTGCCAGCAGCCAATTCGAAGAGCAGTACTTC. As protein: CASSQFEEQYF.

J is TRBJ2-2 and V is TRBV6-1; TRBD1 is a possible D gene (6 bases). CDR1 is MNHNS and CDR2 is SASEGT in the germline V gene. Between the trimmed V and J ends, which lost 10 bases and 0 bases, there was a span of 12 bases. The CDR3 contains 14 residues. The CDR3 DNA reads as TGTGCCATCCCGGGACACTCGAACACCGGGGAGCTGTTTTTT. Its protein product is CAIPGHSNTGELFF.

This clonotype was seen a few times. As DNA, the CDR3 is TGCGCCAGCAGCTTCGGGGAGTTAGATACGCAGTATTTT. Translated, it gives CASSFGELDTQYF. The chain couples TRBV5-1 to TRBJ2-3, with D tentatively TRBD2 (5 bases). This CDR3 comprises 13 residues. V was pared by 2 bases and J by 5 bases, with 9 bases between. Germline CDR1 and CDR2: SGHRS and YFSETQ.

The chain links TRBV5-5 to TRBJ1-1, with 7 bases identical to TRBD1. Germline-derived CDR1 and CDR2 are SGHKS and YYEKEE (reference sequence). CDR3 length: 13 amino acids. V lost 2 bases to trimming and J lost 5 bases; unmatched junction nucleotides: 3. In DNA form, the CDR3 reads TGTGCCAGCAGCTTTCAGGGACAGACTGAAGCTTTCTTT. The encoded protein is CASSFQGQTEAFF.

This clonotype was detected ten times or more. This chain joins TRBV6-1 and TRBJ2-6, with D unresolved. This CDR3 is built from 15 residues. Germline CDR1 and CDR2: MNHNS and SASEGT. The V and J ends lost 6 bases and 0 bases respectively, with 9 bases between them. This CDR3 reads CASSRAISGANVLTF. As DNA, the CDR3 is TGTGCCAGCAGCCGGGCCATCTCTGGGGCCAACGTCCTGACTTTC.

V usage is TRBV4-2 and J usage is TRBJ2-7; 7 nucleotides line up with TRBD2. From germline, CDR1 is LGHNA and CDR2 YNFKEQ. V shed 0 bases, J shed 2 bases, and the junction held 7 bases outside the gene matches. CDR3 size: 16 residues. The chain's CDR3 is CASSQDWSSGPYEQYF. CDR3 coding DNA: TGTGCCAGCAGCCAAGATTGGTCTAGCGGTCCCTACGAGCAGTACTTC.

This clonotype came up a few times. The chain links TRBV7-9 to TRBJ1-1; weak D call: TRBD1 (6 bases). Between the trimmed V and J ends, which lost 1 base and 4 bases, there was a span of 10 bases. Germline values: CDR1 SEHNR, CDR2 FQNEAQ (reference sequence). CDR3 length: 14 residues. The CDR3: CASSLERGGTEAFF. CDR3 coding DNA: TGTGCCAGCAGCTTAGAGAGGGGGGGCACTGAAGCTTTCTTT.

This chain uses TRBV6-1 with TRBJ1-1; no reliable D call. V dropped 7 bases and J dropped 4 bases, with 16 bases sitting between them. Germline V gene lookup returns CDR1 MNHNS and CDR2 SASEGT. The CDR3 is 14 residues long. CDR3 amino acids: CASTRFPGATEAFF. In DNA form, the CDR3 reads TGTGCCAGCACAAGATTCCCCGGCGCCACTGAAGCTTTCTTT.

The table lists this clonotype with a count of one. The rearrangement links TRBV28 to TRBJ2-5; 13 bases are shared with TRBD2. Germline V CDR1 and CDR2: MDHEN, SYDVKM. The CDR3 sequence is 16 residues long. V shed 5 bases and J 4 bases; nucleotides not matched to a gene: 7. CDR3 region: CASSGGLAGAGETQYF. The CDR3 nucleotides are TGTGCCAGCAGTGGCGGACTAGCGGGAGCAGGAGAGACCCAGTACTTC.

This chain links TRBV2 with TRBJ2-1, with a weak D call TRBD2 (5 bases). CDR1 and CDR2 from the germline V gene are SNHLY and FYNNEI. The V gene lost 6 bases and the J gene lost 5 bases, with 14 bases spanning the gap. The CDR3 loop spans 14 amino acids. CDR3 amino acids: CASRAGSVDNEQFF. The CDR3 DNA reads TGTGCCAGCAGGGCGGGTAGTGTTGACAATGAGCAGTTCTTC. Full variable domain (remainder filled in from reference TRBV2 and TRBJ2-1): EPEVTQTPSHQVTQMGQEVILRCVPISNHLYFYWYRQILGQKVEFLVSFYNNEISEKSEIFDDQFSVERPDGSNFTLKIRSTKLEDSAMYFCASRAGSVDNEQFFGPGTRLTVL.

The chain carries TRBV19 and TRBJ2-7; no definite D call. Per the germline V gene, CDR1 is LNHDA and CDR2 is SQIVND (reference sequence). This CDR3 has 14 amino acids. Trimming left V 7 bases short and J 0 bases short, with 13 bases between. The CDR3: CASKNNPSSYEQYF. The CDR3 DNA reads TGTGCCAGTAAAAATAACCCGAGCTCCTACGAGCAGTACTTC. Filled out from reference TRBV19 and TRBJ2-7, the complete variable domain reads DGGITQSPKYLFRKEGQNVTLSCEQNLNHDAMYWYRQDPGQGLRLIYYSQIVNDFQKGDIAEGYSVSREKKESFPLTVTSAQKNPTAFYLCASKNNPSSYEQYFGPGTRLTVT.

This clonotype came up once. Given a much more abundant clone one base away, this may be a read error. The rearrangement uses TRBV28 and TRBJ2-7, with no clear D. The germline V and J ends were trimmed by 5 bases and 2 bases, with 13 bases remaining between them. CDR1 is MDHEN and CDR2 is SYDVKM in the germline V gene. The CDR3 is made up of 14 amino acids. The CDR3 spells CASSRTKGTYEQYF. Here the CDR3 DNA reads TGTGCCAGCAGTCGGACCAAAGGAACCTACGAGCAGTACTTC.

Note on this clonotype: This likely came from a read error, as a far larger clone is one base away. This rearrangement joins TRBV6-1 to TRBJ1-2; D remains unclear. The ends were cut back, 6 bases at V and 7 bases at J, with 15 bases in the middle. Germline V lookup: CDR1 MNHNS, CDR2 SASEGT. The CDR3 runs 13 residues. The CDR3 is CASRPIVGSGYTF. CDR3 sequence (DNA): TGTGCCAGCAGACCCATCGTAGGGTCTGGCTACACCTTC.